One and the same sample provided the 15 T cell receptor beta chains below, sequenced in a study of cytomegalovirus exposure and HLA in healthy donors. Both 60 Vbeta primers and 13 Jbeta primers went into the PCR. Profiled with immunoSEQ multiplex PCR; TCRdb holds only in-frame clones, not every one. The sample has over 120,000 clones; 70% to 90% are singletons. Material: PBMCs. The receptors originated from a man aged 50-60 years in good health and CMV-seronegative.

V and J are TRBV30 and TRBJ1-2; D remains ambiguous. The CDR3 extends over 12 amino acids. V was trimmed by 3 bases and J by 5 bases, leaving 10 bases between them. Germline CDR1 and CDR2: GTSNPN and SVGIG (reference sequence). The chain's CDR3 is CAWRPRGYGYTF. CDR3 nucleotide sequence: TGTGCCTGGAGGCCTCGAGGTTATGGCTACACCTTC.

The chain couples TRBV6-5 to TRBJ2-5, with 8 bases that match TRBD2. The V gene's germline CDR1 is MNHEY and CDR2 SVGAGI. The V and J ends lost 6 bases and 5 bases, in that order; junction bases with no gene match: 2. The CDR3 length is 12 residues. CDR3 sequence reads: CASSRGRETQYF. The CDR3 bases are TGTGCCAGCAGCCGCGGGAGGGAGACCCAGTACTTC.

Comment on this clone: The same CDR3 is also encoded by other DNA sequences in this sample. The rearrangement links TRBV7-9 to TRBJ1-1; 11 bases align to TRBD1. CDR1 is SEHNR, CDR2 FQNEAQ, per germline (reference sequence). J gave up 3 bases and V 5 bases, and 2 bases lay outside the gene matches. This CDR3 contains 14 residues. The CDR3 DNA sequence: TGTGCCAGCAGCCTGGGACAGGGGGACACTGAAGCTTTCTTT. Protein: CASSLGQGDTEAFF.

The rearrangement links TRBV15 to TRBJ1-5; D is perhaps TRBD1 (5 bases). CDR3 length equals 16 residues. CDR1 is LNHNV, CDR2 YYDKDF, per germline (reference sequence). Trimming shortened V by 0 bases and J by 2 bases, and 11 bases separated the two germline ends. CDR3 in DNA: TGTGCCACCAGCAGAGATGGGGGAGGGGGCAATCAGCCCCAGCATTTT. This encodes CATSRDGGGGNQPQHF.

This clone appeared a few times. This sample includes further DNA sequences coding for the same CDR3. The rearrangement joins TRBV9 to TRBJ2-2; possibly TRBD1 for D (6 bases). Germline values: CDR1 SGDLS, CDR2 YYNGEE. CDR3 length equals 14 residues. V dropped 2 bases and J dropped 2 bases, with 7 bases sitting between them. CDR3 DNA sequence: TGTGCCAGCAGCGTGGGACAAAACACCGGGGAGCTGTTTTTT. Its protein is CASSVGQNTGELFF.

Written as DNA, the CDR3 is TGTGCCAGCAGCGTAGCTGCGGGGAAGAACACTGAAGCTTTCTTT. It yields the protein CASSVAAGKNTEAFF. This chain connects TRBV9 to TRBJ1-1; D not resolved. The V end lost 0 bases, the J end lost 1 base, and 10 bases lay between the germline ends. Germline CDR1 reads SGDLS; CDR2 reads YYNGEE. This CDR3 has 15 amino acids.

To note about this clone: This sample includes further DNA sequences coding for the same CDR3. The chain recombines TRBV5-1 with TRBJ1-1; TRBD1 matches 7 bases. The CDR3 has 16 amino acids. The V gene's germline CDR1 is SGHRS and CDR2 YFSETQ. The junction had 5 bases not matched to a gene; V was cut back by 0 bases and J by 0 bases. The DNA for the CDR3 is TGCGCCAGCAGCTTGGGGACAGGAGGTATGAACACTGAAGCTTTCTTT. Protein product: CASSLGTGGMNTEAFF.

This clone was counted only a few times. The chain is built from TRBV7-8 and TRBJ2-5, with a weak D call TRBD1 (6 bases). V lost 5 bases, J lost 5 bases, and 9 bases lay in between. Per the germline V gene, CDR1 is SGHVS and CDR2 is FQNEAQ. The CDR3 consists of 12 residues. The CDR3: CASSTGTETQYF. As DNA, the CDR3 is TGTGCCAGCAGCACAGGGACCGAGACCCAGTACTTC.

J is TRBJ2-5 and V is TRBV19; D is perhaps TRBD1 (6 bases). The CDR3 sequence is 17 residues long. Germline lookup yields CDR1 LNHDA and CDR2 SQIVND (reference sequence). The germline V and J ends were trimmed by 5 bases and 2 bases, with 21 bases remaining between them. CDR3 in DNA: TGTGCCAGTAGTCCCTCCCCCGCGACAGGACTTCAAGAGACCCAGTACTTC. It is translated as CASSPSPATGLQETQYF.

As DNA, the CDR3 is TGTGCCAGCAGCCAAGTTTCGGGGGCAGATACGCAGTATTTT. This codes for CASSQVSGADTQYF. This rearrangement joins TRBV14 to TRBJ2-3, with D possibly being TRBD2 (6 bases). The CDR3 runs to 14 residues. The ends were cut back, 1 base at V and 4 bases at J, with 9 bases in the middle. The V gene's germline CDR1 is SGHDN and CDR2 FVKESK.

The rearrangement uses TRBV19 and TRBJ2-1, with TRBD2 matching over 15 bases. The V gene end was trimmed by 6 bases and the J gene end by 7 bases; junction bases not matched to a gene: 7. In germline, CDR1 is LNHDA, CDR2 SQIVND (reference sequence). The CDR3 totals 16 residues. In nucleotides, the CDR3 is TGTGCCAGTAGCGCGGGACTAGCGGGAGGCTGGAATGAGCAGTTCTTC. Amino acids: CASSAGLAGGWNEQFF.

The rearrangement links TRBV5-4 to TRBJ2-3, with 8 bases identical to TRBD2. V was clipped by 0 bases and J by 2 bases; unmatched bases: 8. Germline V gene lookup returns CDR1 SGHNT and CDR2 YYREEE (reference sequence). The CDR3 contains 17 residues. CDR3 loop: CASSLAGGGPDTDTQYF. The DNA for the CDR3 is TGTGCCAGCAGCTTGGCCGGCGGGGGGCCCGACACAGATACGCAGTATTTT.

This clone turned up a few times. The chain combines TRBV6-5 with TRBJ2-1, with 7 bases fitting TRBD2. V lost 10 bases, J lost 1 base, and 10 bases stayed unmatched. Germline V gives CDR1 MNHEY, CDR2 SVGAGI. The CDR3 runs 15 residues. The CDR3 is CATRMTSSSYNEQFF. The DNA for the CDR3 is TGTGCCACCCGAATGACTAGCTCATCCTACAATGAGCAGTTCTTC.

This chain connects TRBV11-3 to TRBJ2-5; TRBD1 is a possible D gene (5 bases). Per germline, CDR1 SGHNT and CDR2 YENEEA. Trimming shortened V by 1 base and J by 3 bases, and 15 bases separated the two germline ends. The CDR3 contains 16 residues. This chain's CDR3 is CASSLGSGAGEETQYF. The CDR3 DNA reads TGTGCCAGCAGCTTAGGGAGTGGGGCCGGAGAAGAGACCCAGTACTTC. The full variable domain, rest sourced from reference TRBV11-3 and TRBJ2-5, is EAGVVQSPRYKIIEKKQPVAFWCNPISGHNTLYWYLQNLGQGPELLIRYENEEAVDDSQLPKDRFSAERLKGVDSTLKIQPAELGDSAVYLCASSLGSGAGEETQYFGPGTRLLVL.

This clone was picked up a small number of times. The chain combines TRBV28 with TRBJ1-1; 10 bases line up with TRBD1. This CDR3 is built from 16 residues. CDR1 and CDR2 (germline): MDHEN, SYDVKM. The ends lost 6 bases at V and 4 bases at J; junction bases unmatched: 11. Here the CDR3 DNA reads TGTGCCAGCAGACCGCCGGGACAGGGGAAAGGCACTGAAGCTTTCTTT. It codes for CASRPPGQGKGTEAFF.